The rows below give T cell receptor beta chains drawn from one sample of a study of CD8+ T cells in alopecia areata. Clones were read by immunoSEQ multiplex PCR, and TCRdb kept only the in-frame ones, dropping some. The table lists about 180,000 clones, about 61% of them singletons, with roughly 17% in the top ten. The sequencing here drew on CD4+ T cells sorted from blood, taken around week 55, from a patient treated with tofacitinib. The receptors shown here come from a human donor with alopecia areata. CDR3s include the opening cysteine and the closing phenylalanine or tryptophan. The D gene is left open where the match is weak. Size values are once, few and many counts, or a class for expanded clones, and some rows have none.

CDR3nt,CDR3aa,j_gene,d_gene,abundance,len,v_gene
TGTGCCAAGGGGGCGGTTAATGGCTACACCTTC,CAKGAVNGYTF,TRBJ1-2,TRBD1,-,11,TRBV2
TGTGCCTGGAGTGTACCCAACAATCAGCCCCAGCATTTT,CAWSVPNNQPQHF,TRBJ1-5,-,-,13,TRBV30
TGTGCCAGCAGTGAAAGCCCAGGGGGACCAGATACGCAGTATTTT,CASSESPGGPDTQYF,TRBJ2-3,TRBD1,-,15,TRBV6-1
TGTGCCAGCAGCGGACTAGCGAATCCCCCCAATGAGCAGTTCTTC,CASSGLANPPNEQFF,TRBJ2-1,TRBD2,-,15,TRBV9
TGCGCCAGCAGCCAAATAGTGAGGGTAACTAATGAAAAACTGTTTTTT,CASSQIVRVTNEKLFF,TRBJ1-4,-,-,16,TRBV4-1
TGTGCCAGCAGCGCCCGGACTAGCGGGGGCCCAAATTCCTACGAGCAGTACTTC,CASSARTSGGPNSYEQYF,TRBJ2-7,TRBD2,-,18,TRBV7-8
TGCGCCAGCATTCCCGGGACTCAGGGGCAAGAGACCCAGTACTTC,CASIPGTQGQETQYF,TRBJ2-5,-,few,15,TRBV5-1
TGTGCCAGCAGCTCCCCTCGGAGGGGTGGCCCTGAAGCTTTCTTT,CASSSPRRGGPEAFF,TRBJ1-1,-,-,15,TRBV5-6
TGTGCCAGCAGGATGGGGAGGAAAGAGACCCAGTACTTC,CASRMGRKETQYF,TRBJ2-5,-,-,13,TRBV11-2
TGTGCCAGCAGCAAGGGCCCGGGGGATCAGCCCCAGCATTTT,CASSKGPGDQPQHF,TRBJ1-5,-,-,14,TRBV7-2
TGTGCCATCAATCCTGGGACGGGGACAGATACGCAGTATTTT,CAINPGTGTDTQYF,TRBJ2-3,-,few,14,TRBV10-3
TGTGCCAGCAGCAGAAGCGGGGGCAAAACCGGGGAGACCCAGTACTTC,CASSRSGGKTGETQYF,TRBJ2-5,TRBD2,-,16,TRBV7-6
TGTGCCAGCAGCGTAGACCCGGGGTTGAGCTATGGCTACACCTTC,CASSVDPGLSYGYTF,TRBJ1-2,-,few,15,TRBV9
TGTGCCAGCACCTACGGGCAGGGGGCGGCTGGCTACACCTTC,CASTYGQGAAGYTF,TRBJ1-2,TRBD1,-,14,TRBV6-5
TGCGCCAGCAGTAGTTCCGGGACAGGGACCTACACCTTC,CASSSSGTGTYTF,TRBJ1-2,TRBD1,few,13,TRBV5-1
TGCGCCAGCACCCTCCCAGATACGCAGTATTTT,CASTLPDTQYF,TRBJ2-3,-,-,11,TRBV23-1
TGTGCCAGCAGTTTAAATGCCGGGGACCAAGAGACCCAGTACTTC,CASSLNAGDQETQYF,TRBJ2-5,-,-,15,TRBV6-1
TGCAGCGTTGAATGGACAGTGTGGCAAGAGACCCAGTACTTC,CSVEWTVWQETQYF,TRBJ2-5,-,-,14,TRBV29-1
TGTGCCAGCACCTCGGGACAGGGGGGAAATCAGCCCCAGCATTTT,CASTSGQGGNQPQHF,TRBJ1-5,TRBD1,-,15,TRBV6-1
TGTGCCAGCAGTGAAGCGCTTGGGCAGGGGGGCCTAGGGGAGCAGTTCTTC,CASSEALGQGGLGEQFF,TRBJ2-1,-,-,17,TRBV2
TGTGCCTCGGACTATGGCTACACCTTC,CASDYGYTF,TRBJ1-2,-,few,9,TRBV30
TGCGCCAGCAGCTTAGTTACTAGTTCAGGGTACAATGAGCAGTTCTTC,CASSLVTSSGYNEQFF,TRBJ2-1,-,few,16,TRBV5-1
TGTGCCAGCAGCCATGACAGCGCTGGGGGCTACACCTTC,CASSHDSAGGYTF,TRBJ1-2,-,-,13,TRBV6-5
TGTGCCAGCAGCCAAGAGTACGTGGGTAACGAGCAGTACTTC,CASSQEYVGNEQYF,TRBJ2-7,-,-,14,TRBV4-2
TGCGCCAGCAGCTTGAACTGGGGAACAACCTACGAGCAGTACTTC,CASSLNWGTTYEQYF,TRBJ2-7,-,-,15,TRBV5-1
TGCGCCAGCAGCCAAGATCTGAGTCGCCAGTATCGGTACTTC,CASSQDLSRQYRYF,TRBJ2-7,-,once,14,TRBV4-1
TGTGCCAGCAGCTTAGGTCTAGTACCTAACTATGGCTACACCTTC,CASSLGLVPNYGYTF,TRBJ1-2,-,-,15,TRBV7-8